These 29 T cell receptor beta chains were all obtained from the same sample, sequenced in a study of blood T cell repertoires in COVID-19. Produced via immunoSEQ multiplex PCR; TCRdb's table is partial and in-frame only. The data contain around 200,000 clones, 84% of them singletons. Sequences were obtained from peripheral blood. These receptors came from a human donor in a cohort sampled during active COVID-19.

The chain carries TRBV5-6 and TRBJ2-7; D remains ambiguous. CDR1 and CDR2 from the germline V gene are SGHDT and YYEEEE. The CDR3 totals 13 residues. Trimming removed 0 bases at V and 1 base at J, with 5 bases between. The CDR3 DNA is TGTGCCAGCAGCTTGGACAGATCCTACGAGCAGTACTTC. Its translation is CASSLDRSYEQYF.

This clone was counted a few times. The chain is built from TRBV3-1 (or the pseudogene TRBV3-2) and TRBJ2-3; D perhaps matches TRBD2 (6 bases). The CDR3 is 16 amino acids. Germline-derived CDR1 and CDR2 are LGHDT and YNNKEL (reference sequence). Trimming took off 4 bases at V and 1 base at J, with 15 bases between the two ends. CDR3 amino acids: CASSPGSGGGTDTQYF. The CDR3 DNA is TGTGCCAGCAGCCCGGGGAGCGGCGGGGGCACAGATACGCAGTATTTT.

V usage is TRBV19 and J usage is TRBJ1-1; the D is unclear. The V and J ends lost 4 bases and 5 bases respectively, with 11 bases between them. The CDR3 is 13 residues long. The germline CDR1 and CDR2 sequences are LNHDA and SQIVND (reference sequence). This chain's CDR3 is CASSNNRGTEAFF. The CDR3 bases are TGTGCCAGTAGTAACAATCGGGGAACTGAAGCTTTCTTT. Full variable domain (outside the CDR3, taken from reference TRBV19 and TRBJ1-1): DGGITQSPKYLFRKEGQNVTLSCEQNLNHDAMYWYRQDPGQGLRLIYYSQIVNDFQKGDIAEGYSVSREKKESFPLTVTSAQKNPTAFYLCASSNNRGTEAFFGQGTRLTVV.

The chain employs TRBV19 and TRBJ1-1; TRBD1 matches at 7 bases. Germline V gene lookup returns CDR1 LNHDA and CDR2 SQIVND (reference sequence). This CDR3 region has 14 residues. Germline trimming cut 5 bases from V and 8 bases from J; bases unmatched to any gene: 11. The CDR3 bases are TGTGCCAGTAGTTTGATCGTCAGGGGGGCAGAAGCTTTCTTT. Translating gives CASSLIVRGAEAFF. The full variable domain, its missing parts supplied by reference TRBV19 and TRBJ1-1, is DGGITQSPKYLFRKEGQNVTLSCEQNLNHDAMYWYRQDPGQGLRLIYYSQIVNDFQKGDIAEGYSVSREKKESFPLTVTSAQKNPTAFYLCASSLIVRGAEAFFGQGTRLTVV.

The rearrangement links TRBV10-1 to TRBJ2-1, with TRBD2 matching over 9 bases. V shed 2 bases, J shed 10 bases, and the junction held 12 bases outside the gene matches. Germline V gene data show CDR1 as WNHNN and CDR2 as SYGVQD (reference sequence). The CDR3 is 16 amino acids. The CDR3 loop is CASSEAGLAGRREQFF. DNA for the CDR3: TGCGCCAGCAGTGAGGCCGGCCTAGCGGGGAGGCGAGAGCAGTTCTTC.

The CDR3 spells CASSLEGFWDEQFF. The CDR3 DNA reads as TGCGCCAGCAGCTTGGAGGGGTTTTGGGATGAGCAGTTCTTC. This sequence joins TRBV5-1 and TRBJ2-1; D is possibly TRBD1 (5 bases). Germline CDR1 reads SGHRS; CDR2 reads YFSETQ. The CDR3 runs to 14 residues. The V gene lost 0 bases and the J gene lost 8 bases, with 12 bases spanning the gap. The full variable domain, its missing parts supplied by reference TRBV5-1 and TRBJ2-1, is KAGVTQTPRYLIKTRGQQVTLSCSPISGHRSVSWYQQTPGQGLQFLFEYFSETQRNKGNFPGRFSGRQFSNSRSEMNVSTLELGDSALYLCASSLEGFWDEQFFGPGTRLTVL.

This chain links TRBV5-4 with TRBJ1-1; D is ambiguous. This CDR3 contains 14 residues. Trimming cost V 0 bases and J 1 base, with 7 bases left between them. Germline assignment: CDR1 SGHNT and CDR2 YYREEE (reference sequence). In DNA, the CDR3 is TGTGCCAGCAGCTTGGCCAACACGAACACTGAAGCTTTCTTT. Translated: CASSLANTNTEAFF.

The V gene is TRBV7-9, the J gene TRBJ2-1, with TRBD1 matching over 7 bases. The CDR3 totals 18 residues. Germline V gene lookup returns CDR1 SEHNR and CDR2 FQNEAQ (reference sequence). Losses at the gene ends were 4 bases for V and 0 bases for J; bases not matched to a gene: 12. CDR3 amino acids: CASSSPRGSTRSYNEQFF. CDR3 coding DNA: TGTGCCAGCAGCTCCCCCAGGGGGAGCACGCGCTCCTACAATGAGCAGTTCTTC.

Here the CDR3 reads CASTWDRVGGYTF. CDR3 nucleotide sequence: TGTGCCAGCACTTGGGACAGGGTTGGCGGCTACACCTTC. The chain combines TRBV12-3 or TRBV12-4 with TRBJ1-2; 9 nucleotides align to TRBD1. V lost 7 bases to trimming and J lost 8 bases; unmatched junction nucleotides: 8. The CDR3 has 13 residues.

A few counts support this clone. This chain connects TRBV19 to TRBJ1-5; D is perhaps TRBD1 (5 bases). CDR3 length: 14 residues. Trimming left V 6 bases short and J 2 bases short, with 11 bases between. CDR1 and CDR2 (germline): LNHDA, SQIVND (reference sequence). CDR3 residues: CASSTGVGNQPQHF. Here the CDR3 DNA reads TGTGCCAGTAGCACAGGAGTGGGCAATCAGCCCCAGCATTTT.

The rearrangement uses TRBV6-5 and TRBJ1-5, with no clear D. V lost 10 bases to trimming and J lost 2 bases, with 15 bases between them. Germline CDR1 MNHEY, CDR2 SVGAGI. The CDR3 has 14 residues. The CDR3 DNA follows: TGTGCCACAAGGGCGGGAGTCGGCAATCAGCCCCAGCATTTT. Translation gives CATRAGVGNQPQHF.

The genes are TRBV2 and TRBJ2-7; 7 nucleotides match TRBD1. Germline-derived CDR1 and CDR2 are SNHLY and FYNNEI. The V segment lost 5 bases and the J segment 6 bases; nucleotides outside the gene matches: 1. This CDR3 has 11 residues. The CDR3 DNA sequence: TGTGCCAGCAGTCACAGGGGCGAGCAGTACTTC. This codes for CASSHRGEQYF.

The chain carries TRBV6-1 and TRBJ2-3, with TRBD2 matching 11 bases. Unmatched junction bases numbered 5, after V lost 2 bases and J lost 7 bases. The CDR3 is 15 residues long. The germline V gene has CDR1 MNHNS and CDR2 SASEGT. CDR3 bases: TGTGCCAGCAGTGAAATAGCGGGGGGGGTAAATACGCAGTATTTT. This translates into CASSEIAGGVNTQYF.

This clone was observed a single time. The V and J genes are TRBV13 and TRBJ2-7, with D perhaps TRBD1 (7 bases). The CDR3 is made up of 18 amino acids. V dropped 1 base and J dropped 2 bases, with 21 bases sitting between them. CDR1 and CDR2 (germline): PRHDT, FYEKMQ (reference sequence). The CDR3 loop reads CASSLAPTGEAYTYEQYF. The DNA of the CDR3 is TGTGCCAGCAGCTTAGCACCAACAGGGGAGGCCTACACCTACGAGCAGTACTTC.

This clone was detected only once. V gene TRBV4-1 combines with J gene TRBJ2-1; D perhaps matches TRBD1 (5 bases). V lost 1 base, J lost 1 base, and 8 bases lay in between. The CDR3 covers 15 residues. CDR1 is MGHRA and CDR2 is YSYEKL in the germline V gene. CDR3 sequence reads: CASSQATGSYNEQFF. DNA of the CDR3: TGCGCCAGCAGCCAAGCTACAGGTTCCTACAATGAGCAGTTCTTC.

The chain recombines TRBV4-2 with TRBJ2-3, with a possible D match to TRBD2 (7 bases). Germline lookup yields CDR1 LGHNA and CDR2 YNFKEQ. V lost 4 bases, J lost 5 bases, and 22 bases lay in between. This CDR3 has 17 amino acids. The CDR3 loop reads CASSPSLVGGPGDTQYF. CDR3 in DNA: TGTGCCAGCAGCCCGTCCCTAGTGGGGGGGCCTGGAGATACGCAGTATTTT.

This chain connects TRBV6-1 to TRBJ2-5; 10 bases agree with TRBD2. Trimming removed 4 bases from V and 2 bases from J; junction bases left unmatched: 7. The CDR3 is 16 residues long. Per germline, CDR1 MNHNS and CDR2 SASEGT. The CDR3 is CASSVNSGGSQETQYF. The DNA of the CDR3 is TGTGCCAGCAGTGTTAATAGCGGGGGGTCGCAAGAGACCCAGTACTTC.

This clone appeared a single time. The chain is built from TRBV27 and TRBJ1-6; D uncertain. V was clipped by 7 bases and J by 5 bases, with 15 bases between them. Germline lookup yields CDR1 MNHEY and CDR2 SMNVEV (reference sequence). CDR3 length: 15 residues. CDR3 sequence (DNA): TGTGCCAGCACCGTACGGGGTGATAATAATTCACCCCTCCACTTT. Translated: CASTVRGDNNSPLHF.

The chain uses TRBV21-1 and TRBJ1-4; TRBD1, as called in the table, went unchecked against the DNA. TRBV21-1 is an annotated pseudogene. The CDR3 has 15 residues. CDR3 coding DNA: TGTGCCAGCAGCGCTCCGGGACAGGGTAAGAAAAAACTGTTTTTT. Its translation: CASSAPGQGKKKLFF.

The chain has TRBV6-5 and TRBJ1-5; tentatively, D is TRBD1 (6 bases). V dropped 5 bases and J dropped 4 bases, with 12 bases sitting between them. The CDR3 runs 14 residues. Germline V lookup: CDR1 MNHEY, CDR2 SVGAGI. The CDR3 is CASSPTGINQPQHF. The CDR3 DNA is TGTGCCAGCAGTCCTACAGGGATTAATCAGCCCCAGCATTTT.

The rearrangement uses TRBV7-6 and TRBJ2-5, with 8 bases that match TRBD2. The germline V gene has CDR1 SGHVS and CDR2 FNYEAQ. After removal of 0 bases from V and 0 bases from J, the junction contained 9 bases not matched to a gene. The CDR3 is 18 residues long. CDR3: CASSLAWRGGGNQETQYF. Here the CDR3 DNA reads TGTGCCAGCAGCTTAGCGTGGCGGGGCGGGGGGAACCAAGAGACCCAGTACTTC.

The chain is built from TRBV15 and TRBJ1-2, with D tentatively TRBD1 (5 bases). Germline CDR1 and CDR2: LNHNV and YYDKDF (reference sequence). Trimming pared 0 bases from V and 4 bases from J, leaving 15 bases between. The CDR3 sequence is 16 residues long. Here the CDR3 DNA reads TGTGCCACCAGCAGAGATCTCAAGGGGCAGGGCTATGGCTACACCTTC. Amino acids: CATSRDLKGQGYGYTF.

The chain recombines TRBV5-1 with TRBJ2-2, with 8 bases aligning to TRBD1. V shed 4 bases, J shed 3 bases, and the junction held 5 bases outside the gene matches. The CDR3 has 15 residues. Per germline, CDR1 SGHRS and CDR2 YFSETQ. CDR3 sequence: CASSPRTGHTGELFF. The CDR3 DNA follows: TGCGCCAGCAGCCCCCGGACAGGGCACACCGGGGAGCTGTTTTTT.

This chain links TRBV5-4 with TRBJ2-3; 9 bases are a match to TRBD2. Germline V gene sequence: CDR1 SGHNT, CDR2 YYREEE (reference sequence). This CDR3 comprises 16 residues. Trimming took 0 bases from V and 6 from J; bases not matched to a gene: 8. CDR3 in amino acids: CASSLEGRGGLDTQYF. Written as DNA, the CDR3 is TGTGCCAGCAGCTTGGAAGGGCGGGGGGGCCTCGATACGCAGTATTTT.

This chain connects TRBV7-3 to TRBJ2-1, with 10 bases matching TRBD1. This CDR3 spans 16 amino acids. Germline V CDR1 and CDR2: SGHTA, FQGTGA. The V segment lost 5 bases and the J segment 0 bases; nucleotides outside the gene matches: 4. The CDR3 DNA sequence: TGTGCCAGCAGCCGGGGACAGGGGAGCTCCTACAATGAGCAGTTCTTC. Protein: CASSRGQGSSYNEQFF.

This clone was detected once. This sample also contains other DNA sequences that code for the same CDR3. J is TRBJ2-1 and V is TRBV3-1 (or the pseudogene TRBV3-2); D gene ambiguous. Per germline, CDR1 LGHDT and CDR2 YNNKEL (reference sequence). The CDR3 contains 13 residues. V shed 1 base and J shed 3 bases, with 4 bases lying between them. The chain's CDR3 is CASSQGHYNEQFF. The CDR3 DNA follows: TGTGCCAGCAGCCAAGGGCACTACAATGAGCAGTTCTTC.

CDR3 amino acids: CASSLAGGNTEAFF. CDR3 DNA: TGCGCCAGCAGCTTGGCGGGGGGGAACACTGAAGCTTTCTTT. The chain couples TRBV5-1 to TRBJ1-1; tentatively, D is TRBD1 (5 bases). Germline CDR1 and CDR2: SGHRS and YFSETQ. The V and J ends lost 0 bases and 1 base respectively, with 7 bases between them. The length of the CDR3 is 14 residues.

The rearrangement uses TRBV19 and TRBJ1-2; D uncertain. CDR1 LNHDA and CDR2 SQIVND come from the germline V gene (reference sequence). This CDR3 is built from 18 residues. The V and J ends lost 4 bases and 0 bases respectively, with 21 bases between them. CDR3 coding DNA: TGTGCCAGTAGTACGGGTTCTGTCACCCTTCCAGCTAACTATGGCTACACCTTC. Protein: CASSTGSVTLPANYGYTF.

This clone was picked up one time. V gene TRBV15 combines with J gene TRBJ2-7; D gene uncertain. CDR3 size: 15 residues. From germline, CDR1 is LNHNV and CDR2 YYDKDF (reference sequence). V was cut by 1 base and J by 0 bases, with 10 bases left in between. The CDR3, as DNA: TGTGCCACCAGCAGAGGGCGAGGAAGCTCCTACGAGCAGTACTTC. Protein sequence: CATSRGRGSSYEQYF.